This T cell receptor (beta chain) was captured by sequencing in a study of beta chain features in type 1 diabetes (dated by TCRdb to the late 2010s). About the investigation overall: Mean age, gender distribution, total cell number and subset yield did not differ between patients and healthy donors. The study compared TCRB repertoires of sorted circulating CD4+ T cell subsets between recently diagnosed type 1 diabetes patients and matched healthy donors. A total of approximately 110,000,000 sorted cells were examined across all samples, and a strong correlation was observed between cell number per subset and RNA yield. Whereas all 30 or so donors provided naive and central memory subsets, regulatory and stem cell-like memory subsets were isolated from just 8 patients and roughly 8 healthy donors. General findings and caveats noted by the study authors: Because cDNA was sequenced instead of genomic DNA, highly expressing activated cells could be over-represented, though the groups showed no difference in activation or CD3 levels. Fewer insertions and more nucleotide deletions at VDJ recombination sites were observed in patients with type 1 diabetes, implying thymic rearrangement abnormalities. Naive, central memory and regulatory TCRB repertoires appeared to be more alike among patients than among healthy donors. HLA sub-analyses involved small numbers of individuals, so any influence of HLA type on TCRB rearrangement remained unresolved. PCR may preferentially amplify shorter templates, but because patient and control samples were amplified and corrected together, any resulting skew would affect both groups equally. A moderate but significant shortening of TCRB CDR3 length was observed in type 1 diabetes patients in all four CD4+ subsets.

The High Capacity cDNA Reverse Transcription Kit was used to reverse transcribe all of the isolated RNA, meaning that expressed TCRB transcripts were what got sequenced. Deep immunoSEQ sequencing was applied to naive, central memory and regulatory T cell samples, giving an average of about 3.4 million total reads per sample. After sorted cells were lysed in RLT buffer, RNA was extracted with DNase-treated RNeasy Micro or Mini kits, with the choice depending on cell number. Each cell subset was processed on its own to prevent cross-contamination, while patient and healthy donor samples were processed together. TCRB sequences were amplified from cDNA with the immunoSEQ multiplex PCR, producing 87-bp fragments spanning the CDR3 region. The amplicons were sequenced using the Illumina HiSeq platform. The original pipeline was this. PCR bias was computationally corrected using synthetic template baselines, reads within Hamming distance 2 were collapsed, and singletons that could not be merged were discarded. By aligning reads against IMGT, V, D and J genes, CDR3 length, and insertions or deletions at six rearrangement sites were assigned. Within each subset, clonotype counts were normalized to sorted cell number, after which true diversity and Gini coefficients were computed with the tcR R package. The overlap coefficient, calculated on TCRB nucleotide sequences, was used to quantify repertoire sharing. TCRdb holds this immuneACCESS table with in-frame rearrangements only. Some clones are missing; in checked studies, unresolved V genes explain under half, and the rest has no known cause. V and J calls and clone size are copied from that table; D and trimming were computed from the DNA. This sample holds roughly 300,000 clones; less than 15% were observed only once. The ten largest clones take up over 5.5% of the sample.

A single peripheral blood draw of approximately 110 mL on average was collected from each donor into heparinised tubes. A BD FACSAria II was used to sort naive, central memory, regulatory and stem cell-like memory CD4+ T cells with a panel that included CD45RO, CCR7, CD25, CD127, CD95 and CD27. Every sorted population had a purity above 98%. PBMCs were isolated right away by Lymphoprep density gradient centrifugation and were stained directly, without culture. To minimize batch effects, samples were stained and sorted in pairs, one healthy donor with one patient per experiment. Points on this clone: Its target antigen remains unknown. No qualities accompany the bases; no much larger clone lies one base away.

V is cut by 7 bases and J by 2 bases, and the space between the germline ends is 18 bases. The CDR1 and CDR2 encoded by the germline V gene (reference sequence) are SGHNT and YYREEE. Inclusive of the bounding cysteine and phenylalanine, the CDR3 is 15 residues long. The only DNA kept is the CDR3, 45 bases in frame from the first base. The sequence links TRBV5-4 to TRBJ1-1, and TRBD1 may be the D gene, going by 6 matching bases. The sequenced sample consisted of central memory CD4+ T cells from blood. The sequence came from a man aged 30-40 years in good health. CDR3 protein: CASGRGGQTNTEAFF. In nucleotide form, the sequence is TGTGCCAGCGGAAGAGGGGGGCAAACTAACACTGAAGCTTTCTTT.